This TCR beta chain was sequenced during a study of T cells after yellow fever vaccination. MiXCR, applied by TCRdb to the 5' RACE reads, yields one record per CDR3 protein. The table lists 500,000 to 650,000 distinct CDR3 sequences, 12% of them singletons. Per the germline V gene, CDR1 is SGHNT and CDR2 is YYREEE (reference sequence). This CDR3 is built from 12 residues. The germline V and J ends were trimmed by 2 bases and 7 bases, with 7 bases remaining between them. The sequence was obtained from a man aged 25 to 45 who received the YFV17D yellow fever vaccine. The source was PBMCs, collected on the day of the yellow fever booster vaccination. The chain uses TRBV5-4 and TRBJ1-5; D unclear. CDR3: CASSLEDQPQHF. The CDR3 DNA sequence: TGTGCCAGCAGCTTAGAAGACCAGCCCCAGCATTTT. Complete variable domain (other parts from reference TRBV5-4 and TRBJ1-5): ETGVTQSPTHLIKTRGQQVTLRCSSQSGHNTVSWYQQALGQGPQFIFQYYREEENGRGNFPPRFSGLQFPNYSSELNVNALELDDSALYLCASSLEDQPQHFGDGTRLSIL.